This is a list of T cell receptor beta chains from one sample in a study of shared clonotypes between healthy human individuals. Assay used: immunoSEQ multiplex PCR; TCRdb lists only in-frame clones, some missing. The table records millions of clones, approximately 92% of them present only once. The sample consisted of naive CD4+ T cells sorted from blood. The receptor source for this set is a man aged 18 to 30 in good health. The CDR3 runs from the conserved cysteine through the conserved F or W. Each record gives: J gene, D gene, V gene, clone size, CDR3 DNA, CDR3 protein. The D gene is left open where the match is weak. Clone size appears in some rows only: once, few, many, or a class for an expanded clone.

TRBJ2-3 | TRBD2 | TRBV7-9 | NA | TGTGCCAGCAGCTTAGGGACTAGCGGGGACACAGATACGCAGTATTTT | CASSLGTSGDTDTQYF
TRBJ2-3 | TRBD2 | TRBV5-1 | once | TGCGCCAGCAGCCCACGGACTAGCGGGAGCACAGATACGCAGTATTTT | CASSPRTSGSTDTQYF
TRBJ2-3 | TRBD2 | TRBV10-1 | once | TGCGCCAGCAGTGAGTCTGGGGCGGGGGGCCGCCGGGATACGCAGTATTTT | CASSESGAGGRRDTQYF
TRBJ1-5 | NA | TRBV2 | few | TGTGCCAGCAGTGAACAGAACAATCAGCCCCAGCATTTT | CASSEQNNQPQHF
TRBJ2-5 | TRBD1 | TRBV11-2 | NA | TGTGCCAGCAGCGCACGACAGGGGGCGGGAGAGACCCAGTACTTC | CASSARQGAGETQYF
TRBJ1-2 | NA | TRBV7-2 | NA | TGTGCCAGCAGCTTAGCGCCCGGACACGGCTACACCTTC | CASSLAPGHGYTF
TRBJ1-5 | NA | TRBV15 | NA | TGTGCCACCAGCAGAAACAGGGTCGGGGGCATCTGGCAGCCCCAGCATTTT | CATSRNRVGGIWQPQHF
TRBJ2-5 | TRBD2 | TRBV5-8 | NA | TGTGCCAGCAGCCCCCGGGGGGGGACACAAGAGACCCAGTACTTC | CASSPRGGTQETQYF
TRBJ2-5 | NA | TRBV5-1 | NA | TGCGCCAGCAGCTTGTTCACCATGAACCAAGAGACCCAGTACTTC | CASSLFTMNQETQYF
TRBJ2-1 | NA | TRBV27 | NA | TGTGCCAGCAGTTCAGTTGCCCTCCCCTACAATGAGCAGTTCTTC | CASSSVALPYNEQFF
TRBJ1-3 | NA | TRBV21-1 | NA | TGTGCCAGCAAACCCTTGGAAAGAATCACCATATATTTT | CASKPLERITIYF
TRBJ1-4 | NA | TRBV28 | NA | TGTGCCAGCAGTTCCCAGGCCCCGTCGCGTGAAAAACTGTTTTTT | CASSSQAPSREKLFF
TRBJ1-5 | NA | TRBV11-2 | NA | TGTGCCAGCAGCTTTTCGCAGGGAAATAGCAATCAGCCCCAGCATTTT | CASSFSQGNSNQPQHF
TRBJ2-5 | TRBD1 | TRBV18 | NA | TGTGCCAGCTCATCGGGACAGACCCCGGAGACCCAGTACTTC | CASSSGQTPETQYF
TRBJ2-2 | NA | TRBV2 | NA | TGTGCCAGCAGTGGCACAGGTGGAGGGGAGCTGTTTTTT | CASSGTGGGELFF
TRBJ2-2 | TRBD2 | TRBV27 | NA | TGTGCCAGCAGTTTTCTATCTTTAGCGGGGGGAAACACCGGGGAGCTGTTTTTT | CASSFLSLAGGNTGELFF
TRBJ2-2 | NA | TRBV18 | NA | TGTGCCAGCTCACCACCCCCGGGGGTGGCGGGGCCGAACACCGGGGAGCTGTTTTTT | CASSPPPGVAGPNTGELFF
TRBJ2-5 | NA | TRBV5-4 | NA | TGTGCCAGTGGCAAGTCGGGGAGAGAGACCCAGTACTTC | CASGKSGRETQYF
TRBJ1-6 | TRBD1 | TRBV27 | NA | TGTGCCAGCAGTTTAAAAGGGACAGGGGGCTGGGAGTCACCCCTCCACTTT | CASSLKGTGGWESPLHF
TRBJ2-7 | NA | TRBV18 | NA | TGTGCCAGCTCACCTGTATCCAGAGCCTACGAGCAGTACTTC | CASSPVSRAYEQYF
TRBJ1-6 | NA | TRBV5-1 | once | TGCGCCAGCAGCGATCCAGGGGTGGCACCCCTCCACTTT | CASSDPGVAPLHF
TRBJ1-1 | NA | TRBV28 | NA | TGTGCCAGCAGTTTATATAGAGTCCCTGAAGCTTTCTTT | CASSLYRVPEAFF
TRBJ1-6 | NA | TRBV2 | NA | TGTGCCAGCAGTGAGGGTAGTTCACCCCTCCACTTT | CASSEGSSPLHF
TRBJ2-1 | TRBD2 | TRBV11-2 | NA | TGTGCCAGCAGCTTAAGGTCGGCGGGGGGGCAGTACAATGAGCAGTTCTTC | CASSLRSAGGQYNEQFF
TRBJ2-1 | NA | TRBV7-3 | NA | TGTGCCAGCAGCTCCGGACTTTTCAATGAGCAGTTCTTC | CASSSGLFNEQFF
TRBJ2-3 | NA | TRBV7-6 | NA | TGTGCCTGTGGGCGGGGAAACACAGATACGCAGTATTTT | CACGRGNTDTQYF
TRBJ2-1 | TRBD2 | TRBV5-1 | NA | TGCGCCAGCGAGAAAATAGCGGGATTCAATGAGCAGTTCTTC | CASEKIAGFNEQFF
TRBJ2-1 | NA | TRBV7-3 | NA | TGTGCCAGCAGCTTCCGAAGGGACCGAAGCAATGAGCAGTTCTTC | CASSFRRDRSNEQFF